The 20 T cell receptor beta chains presented below share a single source sample, sequenced in a study of CD8 T cells in Susac syndrome. Random hexamers were used to reverse transcribe the RNA input (about 0.5 to 1 ug). TCRdb used MiXCR to reprocess the immunoSEQ multiplex PCR reads, holding one entry per CDR3 protein. The repertoire consists of over 350,000 distinct CDR3 sequences, with more than 80% occurring once and the leading ten covering 0.09% to 0.15%. Sequences were obtained from CD8+ T cells from PBMCs. These receptors all stem from a human donor with multiple sclerosis.

V gene TRBV29-1 combines with J gene TRBJ2-1; TRBD1 or TRBD2 may be the D gene (6 bases each). The CDR3 length is 13 residues. Trimming removed 6 bases at V and 13 bases at J, with 22 bases between. Germline CDR1 is SQVTM and CDR2 is ANQGSEA. CDR3 sequence (DNA): TGCAGCGTCGGAGGGGGGTCCGGGCCGGGCCAGTTCTTC. Protein: CSVGGGSGPGQFF.

The chain is built from TRBV27 and TRBJ2-1; D is unclear. Trimming took off 6 bases at V and 4 bases at J, with 10 bases between the two ends. CDR1 and CDR2 from the germline V gene are MNHEY and SMNVEV (reference sequence). The CDR3 extends over 13 amino acids. The DNA of the CDR3 is TGTGCCAGCAGAAGCTTTCTTTACAATGAGCAGTTCTTC. Translating gives CASRSFLYNEQFF.

The chain carries TRBV4-1 and TRBJ2-1; D unclear. Trimming took off 0 bases at V and 5 bases at J, with 17 bases between the two ends. The CDR3 is 17 amino acids. CDR1 is MGHRA, CDR2 YSYEKL, per germline. CDR3 protein: CASSQDPPGHADNEQFF. CDR3 in DNA: TGCGCCAGCAGCCAAGATCCCCCAGGTCATGCCGACAATGAGCAGTTCTTC.

The CDR3 here is CASTPEWILPETQYF. CDR3 DNA: TGTGCCAGCACCCCCGAGTGGATCCTTCCTGAGACGCAGTATTTT. The gene calls are TRBV12-3 or TRBV12-4 and TRBJ2-3; D remains ambiguous. The CDR3 covers 15 residues. Trimming cost V 7 bases and J 9 bases, with 23 bases left between them.

The chain joins TRBV6-5 to TRBJ2-2; 7 nucleotides line up with TRBD2. Germline-derived CDR1 and CDR2 are MNHEY and SVGAGI. This CDR3 has 14 amino acids. Trimming took 2 bases from V and 8 from J; bases not matched to a gene: 5. DNA of the CDR3: TGTGCCAGCAGTTACATCGCGGGAGTGGGGGAGCTGTTTTTT. Its translation: CASSYIAGVGELFF.

This clonotype appeared once. This rearrangement joins TRBV6-2 or TRBV6-3 to TRBJ1-1; D ambiguous. Germline loops: CDR1 MNHEY, CDR2 SVGEGT. This CDR3 is built from 16 residues. Trimming removed 5 bases at V and 0 bases at J, with 16 bases between. In nucleotides, the CDR3 is TGTGCCAGCAGTAATACCCCGATAGAGATGAACACTGAAGCTTTCTTT. Its protein is CASSNTPIEMNTEAFF.

The chain uses TRBV7-9 and TRBJ2-3, with 12 bases fitting TRBD2. CDR3 size: 17 residues. V lost 0 bases and J lost 1; bases outside the gene matches: 2. Germline lookup yields CDR1 SEHNR and CDR2 FQNEAQ (reference sequence). CDR3 loop: CASSLARLAGGTDTQYF. Here the CDR3 DNA reads TGTGCCAGCAGCTTAGCGCGACTAGCGGGAGGCACAGATACGCAGTATTTT.

The rearrangement links TRBV3-1 to TRBJ2-5, with 9 nucleotides matching TRBD2. The ends lost 0 bases at V and 1 base at J; junction bases unmatched: 15. The CDR3 extends over 20 amino acids. Germline loops: CDR1 LGHDT, CDR2 YNNKEL (reference sequence). In DNA form, the CDR3 reads TGTGCCAGCAGCCAAGATTCGGCAGAGGGTAGCGGGGGACTCCAAGAGACCCAGTACTTC. It specifies CASSQDSAEGSGGLQETQYF.

This clonotype was observed a few times. The chain joins TRBV29-1 to TRBJ2-7; 8 bases map to TRBD2. This CDR3 is 15 amino acids long. Losses at the gene ends were 6 bases for V and 3 bases for J; bases not matched to a gene: 13. The germline V gene has CDR1 SQVTM and CDR2 ANQGSEA. In DNA form, the CDR3 reads TGCAGCGTGGCCGGGACTAGGTCTCCCTACTACGAGCAGTACTTC. It is translated as CSVAGTRSPYYEQYF.

The rearrangement joins TRBV27 to TRBJ2-1, with 9 bases fitting TRBD1. V was pared by 7 bases and J by 6 bases, with 7 bases of the junction left unmatched. CDR3 length equals 14 residues. Germline assignment: CDR1 MNHEY and CDR2 SMNVEV (reference sequence). The CDR3 spells CASTIGTGFNEQFF. For the CDR3, the DNA is TGTGCCAGCACCATCGGGACAGGGTTCAATGAGCAGTTCTTC.

The chain carries TRBV24-1 and TRBJ2-1, with TRBD1 matching 12 bases. CDR1 and CDR2 (germline): KGHDR, SFDVKD. The CDR3 covers 14 residues. With 3 bases clipped from V and 8 bases from J, the junction kept 1 base outside the gene matches. CDR3 in DNA: TGTGCCACCAGTGATGGGACAGGGGGCGATGAGCAGTTCTTC. It translates to CATSDGTGGDEQFF.

This chain links TRBV4-1 with TRBJ2-2; D not resolved. V lost 2 bases and J 9 bases, leaving 10 bases between the germline ends. The CDR3 loop spans 13 amino acids. The germline CDR1 and CDR2 sequences are MGHRA and YSYEKL. The CDR3 DNA sequence: TGCGCCAGCAGCCAACAAGGGCCCCGGGAGCTGTTTTTT. This translates into CASSQQGPRELFF.

The chain links TRBV7-6 to TRBJ2-3, with a weak D call TRBD2 (6 bases). Germline CDR1 and CDR2: SGHVS and FNYEAQ. V lost 4 bases, J lost 2 bases, and 10 bases lay in between. The CDR3 covers 14 residues. CDR3 residues: CASSWGVYTDTQYF. The DNA of the CDR3 is TGTGCCAGCAGCTGGGGGGTCTACACAGATACGCAGTATTTT.

The V and J genes are TRBV9 and TRBJ2-2, with 7 bases matching TRBD1. This CDR3 region has 14 residues. In germline, CDR1 is SGDLS, CDR2 YYNGEE. V dropped 3 bases and J dropped 3; count of bases not matched to a gene: 2. CDR3 coding DNA: TGTGCCAGCAGCGAGGGGGCGGACACCGGGGAGCTGTTTTTT. Translating gives CASSEGADTGELFF.

The chain links TRBV5-1 to TRBJ1-5, with D perhaps matching TRBD1 (6 bases). The CDR3 is made up of 15 amino acids. V was clipped by 4 bases and J by 3 bases, with 14 bases between them. Germline V gene sequence: CDR1 SGHRS, CDR2 YFSETQ. In nucleotides, the CDR3 is TGCGCCAGCAGCATGATAGGGGGGTCCAATCAGCCCCAGCATTTT. Residues: CASSMIGGSNQPQHF. Using reference TRBV5-1 and TRBJ1-5 for the parts outside the CDR3, the full variable domain is KAGVTQTPRYLIKTRGQQVTLSCSPISGHRSVSWYQQTPGQGLQFLFEYFSETQRNKGNFPGRFSGRQFSNSRSEMNVSTLELGDSALYLCASSMIGGSNQPQHFGDGTRLSIL.

This clonotype was seen only a few times. One end of the junction fails to match germline, which may point to a read error. The chain links TRBV4-1 to TRBJ2-1; D remains unclear. CDR1 is MGHRA and CDR2 is YSYEKL in the germline V gene. The CDR3 spans 13 residues. As DNA, the CDR3 is TGTGCTAGTTCCCAGGACGGGTACAATGAGCAGTTCTTC. Translation gives CASSQDGYNEQFF.

This chain connects TRBV19 to TRBJ1-1; tentative D call: TRBD1 (6 bases). The length of the CDR3 is 16 residues. Deletions cut 7 bases from V and 5 bases from J, with 23 bases between. The germline CDR1 and CDR2 sequences are LNHDA and SQIVND (reference sequence). The CDR3 here is CASNQGRPPMITEAFF. CDR3 nucleotide sequence: TGTGCCAGTAACCAGGGGCGGCCCCCTATGATTACTGAAGCTTTCTTT.

The chain is built from TRBV27 and TRBJ1-1, with D possibly TRBD1 on 5 matching bases. V was shortened by 5 bases and J by 4 bases, with 14 bases between the two germline ends. Germline lookup yields CDR1 MNHEY and CDR2 SMNVEV (reference sequence). CDR3 length: 14 amino acids. The chain's CDR3 is CASSAGGDLTEAFF. The CDR3, as DNA: TGTGCCAGCAGTGCTGGAGGGGATCTCACTGAAGCTTTCTTT.

The chain has TRBV6-1 and TRBJ2-1; D is perhaps TRBD1 (6 bases). V shed 8 bases and J shed 4 bases, with 15 bases lying between them. CDR1 and CDR2 (germline): MNHNS, SASEGT. The CDR3 spans 14 residues. The CDR3 DNA follows: TGTGCCAGCGTACAGGGTGAATGGTACAATGAGCAGTTCTTC. Translated: CASVQGEWYNEQFF.

This sequence joins TRBV14 and TRBJ1-2, with D perhaps TRBD1 (5 bases). The CDR3 has 13 amino acids. From germline, CDR1 is SGHDN and CDR2 FVKESK. Trimming removed 3 bases from V and 4 bases from J, with 9 bases in between. CDR3 nucleotide sequence: TGTGCCAGCAGCCAGGGGGGATTCTATGGCTACACCTTC. Translating gives CASSQGGFYGYTF.